These 13 T cell receptor beta chains originate from one sample sequenced in a study of CD8 T cells in Susac syndrome. RNA amounts of roughly 0.5 to 1 ug underwent reverse transcription with random hexamers. TCRdb recomputed calls from the immunoSEQ multiplex PCR reads with MiXCR, one row per CDR3 protein. Altogether tens of thousands of distinct CDR3 sequences are present, 94% being singletons, with the ten largest covering more than 0.8%. The sequenced material came from CD8+ T cells from PBMCs. Source of these receptors: a human donor with Susac syndrome.

The chain carries TRBV4-1 and TRBJ2-1; 8 positions match TRBD2. V was pared by 0 bases and J by 4 bases, with 8 bases of the junction left unmatched. The CDR3 length is 17 residues. From germline, CDR1 is MGHRA and CDR2 YSYEKL. As DNA, the CDR3 is TGCGCCAGCAGCCAAGATCCGAGCGGGAGTTTATACAATGAGCAGTTCTTC. Protein product: CASSQDPSGSLYNEQFF.

The chain carries TRBV5-6 and TRBJ2-1; D possibly corresponds to TRBD1 (5 bases). From germline, CDR1 is SGHDT and CDR2 YYEEEE. The CDR3 length is 15 residues. V lost 3 bases and J 0 bases, leaving 10 bases between the germline ends. The chain's CDR3 is CASSSGRNSYNEQFF. In DNA form, the CDR3 reads TGTGCCAGCAGCTCAGGGCGGAACTCCTACAATGAGCAGTTCTTC.

The chain uses TRBV5-1 and TRBJ2-1; no clear D gene. Trimming cost V 5 bases and J 5 bases, with 5 bases left between them. Germline V gives CDR1 SGHRS, CDR2 YFSETQ. This CDR3 has 11 amino acids. CDR3 region: CASRNNNEQFF. The CDR3 region has the DNA TGCGCCAGCAGGAACAACAATGAGCAGTTCTTC.

CDR3 in DNA: TGCGCCAGCAGCCAAGTAGACGGGGACCCAGGGGCTTTCTTT. Its translation is CASSQVDGDPGAFF. The gene calls are TRBV4-3 and TRBJ1-1; TRBD1 is a possible D gene (5 bases). The CDR3 is made up of 14 amino acids. V was cut by 1 base and J by 11 bases, with 17 bases left in between. The germline CDR1 and CDR2 sequences are LGHNA and YSLEER.

The chain carries TRBV4-3 and TRBJ2-3; the D gene could be TRBD1 or TRBD2 (5 bases each). V lost 5 bases, J lost 2 bases, and 8 bases lay in between. Germline V gene lookup returns CDR1 LGHNA and CDR2 YSLEER. The CDR3 contains 13 residues. The CDR3 bases are TGCGCCAGCAGCAGGGACCACACAGATACGCAGTATTTT. Amino acids: CASSRDHTDTQYF.

This clonotype appeared a few times. This chain joins TRBV29-1 and TRBJ1-2, with 9 nucleotides matching TRBD1. The CDR3 contains 12 residues. Germline loops: CDR1 SQVTM, CDR2 ANQGSEA. Unmatched junction bases numbered 6, after V lost 7 bases and J lost 6 bases. The CDR3 reads CSAGQGKNGYTF. The DNA of the CDR3 is TGCAGCGCTGGACAGGGGAAGAATGGCTACACCTTC.

This clonotype was counted only a few times. The rearrangement uses TRBV11-2 and TRBJ2-7; no definite D call. CDR3 length: 11 amino acids. CDR1 SGHAT and CDR2 FQNNGV come from the germline V gene. Deletions cut 4 bases from V and 3 bases from J, with 4 bases between. CDR3 sequence: CASSSYYEQYF. For the CDR3, the DNA is TGTGCCAGCAGCTCATACTACGAGCAGTACTTC.

The V call is TRBV29-1, the J call TRBJ2-1; TRBD1 or TRBD2 may be the D gene (5 bases each). V was trimmed by 8 bases and J by 3 bases, leaving 14 bases between them. Germline V gene sequence: CDR1 SQVTM, CDR2 ANQGSEA. The CDR3 runs to 13 residues. CDR3 nucleotides: TGCAGCCTCCGGGACCTCTACTACAATGAGCAGTTCTTC. Translated: CSLRDLYYNEQFF.

The rearrangement joins TRBV7-9 to TRBJ1-4; D gene ambiguous. This CDR3 has 13 amino acids. V lost 2 bases and J 7 bases, leaving 8 bases between the germline ends. The germline gives CDR1 SEHNR, CDR2 FQNEAQ (reference sequence). CDR3 sequence: CASSLSTVEKLFF. CDR3 coding DNA: TGTGCCAGCAGCTTAAGCACAGTTGAAAAACTGTTTTTT. The full variable domain, completed using reference TRBV7-9 and TRBJ1-4, is DTGVSQNPRHKITKRGQNVTFRCDPISEHNRLYWYRQTLGQGPEFLTYFQNEAQLEKSRLLSDRFSAERPKGSFSTLEIQRTEQGDSAMYLCASSLSTVEKLFFGSGTQLSVL.

The chain is built from TRBV30 and TRBJ2-7, with 11 bases aligning to TRBD2. With 1 base clipped from V and 7 bases from J, the junction kept 9 bases outside the gene matches. There are 15 residues in the CDR3. Per germline, CDR1 GTSNPN and CDR2 SVGIG (reference sequence). The CDR3 bases are TGTGCCTGGAGTGAGATAGCGGGAGGGCCAGGGGAGCAGTACTTC. It yields the protein CAWSEIAGGPGEQYF.

The chain combines TRBV5-6 with TRBJ2-7; either TRBD1 or TRBD2 may fit D (5 bases each). CDR1 is SGHDT and CDR2 is YYEEEE in the germline V gene. Trimming removed 3 bases from V and 6 bases from J, with 16 bases in between. The CDR3 has 14 residues. CDR3 sequence reads: CASSYLDGAGEQYF. As DNA, the CDR3 is TGTGCCAGCAGCTATCTCGACGGGGCCGGCGAGCAGTACTTC.

V and J are TRBV6-1 and TRBJ2-7, with 9 bases matching TRBD2. CDR1 MNHNS and CDR2 SASEGT come from the germline V gene. The CDR3 is 16 residues long. V dropped 7 bases and J dropped 2; count of bases not matched to a gene: 12. The CDR3 here is CASKGSREGNTYEQYF. In DNA, the CDR3 is TGTGCCAGCAAGGGGTCGCGGGAGGGGAATACCTACGAGCAGTACTTC.

The chain recombines TRBV24-1 with TRBJ2-5; D remains ambiguous. The ends were cut back, 1 base at V and 4 bases at J, with 6 bases in the middle. CDR3 length: 13 residues. Germline lookup yields CDR1 KGHDR and CDR2 SFDVKD. The CDR3 DNA follows: TGTGCCACCAGTGATTTTGATGCAGAGACCCAGTACTTC. This encodes CATSDFDAETQYF.